This is a list of T cell receptor beta chains from one sample in a study of identical twins. One entry per CDR3 protein results from TCRdb running MiXCR on the 5' RACE reads. Here the sample spans 230,000 or so distinct CDR3 sequences, roughly 8.7% being singletons. Separately, the same data were catalogued under a study of yellow fever vaccine responses in identical twins.

Material: CD8+ T cells sorted from blood. The source is a woman between 18 and 29 years old in good health. CDR3s include the opening cysteine and the closing phenylalanine or tryptophan. Each record gives: J gene, V gene, clone size, D gene, CDR3 protein, CDR3 DNA. The D gene is left open where the match is weak. For some rows the clone size is stated as once, few or many, or as a class when expanded; others skip it.

J: TRBJ2-3; V: TRBV3-1; size: .; D: TRBD2; CDR3: CASSQEGGRSSTDTQYF; DNA: TGTGCCAGCAGCCAAGAAGGCGGGAGATCTAGCACAGATACGCAGTATTTT
J: TRBJ1-6; V: TRBV11-2; size: .; D: TRBD1; CDR3: CASSPWGDREHSPLHF; DNA: TGTGCCAGCAGCCCCTGGGGGGACAGGGAGCATTCACCCCTCCACTTT
J: TRBJ2-4; V: TRBV20-1; size: .; D: .; CDR3: CSARDQSLAKNIQYF; DNA: TGCAGTGCTAGAGACCAATCATTAGCCAAAAACATTCAGTACTTC
J: TRBJ2-3; V: TRBV7-2; size: few; D: .; CDR3: CASSLAPAPRGTDTQYF; DNA: TGTGCCAGCAGCTTAGCGCCAGCTCCAAGAGGGACAGATACGCAGTATTTT
J: TRBJ2-7; V: TRBV5-1; size: many; D: TRBD1; CDR3: CASSLRGTGNYEQYF; DNA: TGCGCCAGCAGCTTGCGCGGGACAGGTAATTACGAGCAGTACTTC
J: TRBJ2-2; V: TRBV28; size: few; D: .; CDR3: CASSLDLANTGELFF; DNA: TGTGCCAGCAGTTTGGACCTGGCAAACACCGGGGAGCTGTTTTTT
J: TRBJ1-5; V: TRBV6-1; size: many; D: .; CDR3: CASINWQGRADQPQHF; DNA: TGTGCCAGCATCAATTGGCAGGGGAGGGCGGATCAGCCCCAGCATTTT
J: TRBJ1-1; V: TRBV14; size: .; D: TRBD1; CDR3: CASSLLGGAYTEAFF; DNA: TGTGCCAGCAGCCTGTTAGGGGGCGCGTACACTGAAGCTTTCTTT
J: TRBJ2-1; V: TRBV28; size: .; D: .; CDR3: CASSPASGYNEQFF; DNA: TGTGCCAGCAGCCCAGCCTCAGGGTACAATGAGCAGTTCTTC
J: TRBJ2-2; V: TRBV12-3/TRBV12-4; size: many; D: .; CDR3: CASSFAGGELFF; DNA: TGTGCCAGCAGTTTTGCTGGCGGGGAGCTGTTTTTT
J: TRBJ2-7; V: TRBV4-3; size: few; D: TRBD2; CDR3: CASSQDGASGIGEQYF; DNA: TGCGCCAGCAGCCAAGATGGGGCTAGCGGGATTGGCGAGCAGTACTTC
J: TRBJ2-1; V: TRBV5-5; size: few; D: .; CDR3: CASSLVPPEEYNEQFF; DNA: TGTGCCAGCAGCTTGGTTCCCCCCGAGGAATACAATGAGCAGTTCTTC
J: TRBJ2-3; V: TRBV10-3; size: .; D: .; CDR3: CAISDRSTDTQYF; DNA: TGTGCCATCAGTGATAGGAGCACAGATACGCAGTATTTT
J: TRBJ2-2; V: TRBV11-2; size: .; D: .; CDR3: CASSLDGPGWPTGELFF; DNA: TGTGCCAGCAGCTTAGACGGCCCGGGATGGCCGACCGGGGAGCTGTTTTTT
J: TRBJ2-7; V: TRBV30; size: .; D: .; CDR3: CAWSVPGAVPSYEQYF; DNA: TGTGCCTGGAGTGTACCGGGAGCGGTTCCCTCCTACGAGCAGTACTTC
J: TRBJ2-3; V: TRBV6-2/TRBV6-3; size: .; D: .; CDR3: CASSYAWRDTQYF; DNA: TGTGCCAGCAGTTACGCATGGAGAGATACGCAGTATTTT
J: TRBJ2-5; V: TRBV14; size: .; D: TRBD2; CDR3: CASSQFSGGPQLQETQYF; DNA: TGTGCCAGCAGCCAATTCAGCGGGGGCCCACAGCTCCAAGAGACCCAGTACTTC
J: TRBJ2-3; V: TRBV6-2/TRBV6-3; size: medium-sized; D: TRBD1; CDR3: CASSRGQGDADTQYF; DNA: TGTGCCAGCAGCAGGGGACAGGGGGACGCAGATACGCAGTATTTT
J: TRBJ1-1; V: TRBV6-1; size: few; D: .; CDR3: CASNARGGTEAFF; DNA: TGTGCCAGCAATGCCAGGGGTGGCACTGAAGCTTTCTTT
J: TRBJ2-2; V: TRBV7-2; size: .; D: TRBD2; CDR3: CASSFAVTSGGANTGELFF; DNA: TGTGCCAGCAGCTTTGCCGTGACTAGCGGGGGGGCTAACACCGGGGAGCTGTTTTTT
J: TRBJ2-7; V: TRBV10-3; size: .; D: .; CDR3: CAISEWNMITYEQYF; DNA: TGTGCCATCAGTGAGTGGAACATGATCACCTACGAGCAGTACTTC
J: TRBJ2-1; V: TRBV7-9; size: few; D: TRBD1; CDR3: CASSLALGTGGNNEQFF; DNA: TGTGCCAGCAGCTTAGCTTTGGGGACAGGGGGCAACAATGAGCAGTTCTTC
J: TRBJ2-7; V: TRBV10-3; size: many; D: .; CDR3: CATMKGEQYF; DNA: TGTGCCACCATGAAGGGGGAGCAGTACTTC
J: TRBJ2-7; V: TRBV29-1; size: few; D: .; CDR3: CSVARPGTYEQYF; DNA: TGCAGCGTTGCGCGCCCAGGAACCTACGAGCAGTACTTC
J: TRBJ1-5; V: TRBV6-2/TRBV6-3; size: .; D: TRBD1; CDR3: CASSTYSTGGHQPQHF; DNA: TGTGCCAGCAGTACTTACTCCACAGGGGGGCATCAGCCCCAGCATTTT
J: TRBJ2-2; V: TRBV24-1; size: .; D: .; CDR3: CATSDLEGRGPNTGELFF; DNA: TGTGCCACCAGTGATTTGGAAGGCAGGGGACCGAACACCGGGGAGCTGTTTTTT
J: TRBJ2-1; V: TRBV7-8; size: few; D: .; CDR3: CASSLGTRGNEQFF; DNA: TGTGCCAGCAGCCTAGGAACGCGGGGCAATGAGCAGTTCTTC
J: TRBJ2-7; V: TRBV4-3; size: .; D: .; CDR3: CASSPDRAGYTYEQYF; DNA: TGCGCCAGCAGCCCTGATAGGGCGGGATATACCTACGAGCAGTACTTC
J: TRBJ2-4; V: TRBV12-3/TRBV12-4; size: .; D: TRBD1; CDR3: CASSPTGVGKNIQYF; DNA: TGTGCCAGCAGTCCGACAGGGGTTGGCAAAAACATTCAGTACTTC
J: TRBJ2-1; V: TRBV2; size: .; D: .; CDR3: CASRDSQNEQFF; DNA: TGTGCCAGCAGGGACAGTCAAAATGAGCAGTTCTTC
J: TRBJ1-1; V: TRBV2; size: .; D: .; CDR3: CASSTTGEVNTEAFF; DNA: TGTGCCAGCAGCACCACCGGGGAGGTGAACACTGAAGCTTTCTTT
J: TRBJ2-5; V: TRBV6-1; size: .; D: .; CDR3: CASSEYAGVQETQYF; DNA: TGTGCCAGCAGTGAATATGCAGGGGTCCAAGAGACCCAGTACTTC
J: TRBJ2-7; V: TRBV20-1; size: .; D: TRBD1; CDR3: CSANPTGSIYEQYF; DNA: TGCAGTGCTAACCCGACAGGGAGTATATACGAGCAGTACTTC
J: TRBJ2-7; V: TRBV5-6; size: .; D: .; CDR3: CASSFGSSCEQYF; DNA: TGTGCCAGCAGCTTCGGGAGCTCCTGCGAGCAGTACTTC
J: TRBJ2-7; V: TRBV18; size: many; D: TRBD2; CDR3: CASYGRGLFTYEQYF; DNA: TGTGCCAGCTACGGGCGGGGGTTGTTTACCTACGAGCAGTACTTC
J: TRBJ2-7; V: TRBV27; size: few; D: .; CDR3: CASSYGEDQSGTYEQYF; DNA: TGTGCCAGCAGTTACGGGGAGGATCAGAGCGGAACCTACGAGCAGTACTTC
J: TRBJ2-5; V: TRBV7-8; size: few; D: .; CDR3: CASSQQLGIEETQYF; DNA: TGTGCCAGCAGCCAACAACTAGGGATAGAAGAGACCCAGTACTTC
J: TRBJ2-1; V: TRBV10-2; size: many; D: TRBD2; CDR3: CASGELAGGPSDEQFF; DNA: TGCGCCAGCGGCGAACTAGCGGGAGGGCCTAGCGATGAGCAGTTCTTC
J: TRBJ2-5; V: TRBV6-2/TRBV6-3; size: many; D: .; CDR3: CASSDTLTGPAETQYF; DNA: TGTGCCAGCAGTGATACCTTGACAGGACCTGCTGAGACCCAGTACTTC
J: TRBJ2-7; V: TRBV27; size: many; D: TRBD1; CDR3: CASTPGTGGVYEQYF; DNA: TGTGCCAGCACCCCCGGGACAGGGGGTGTCTACGAGCAGTACTTC
J: TRBJ1-1; V: TRBV25-1; size: .; D: .; CDR3: CASSGPPSVVNTEAFF; DNA: TGTGCCAGCAGTGGCCCCCCCAGTGTGGTGAACACTGAAGCTTTCTTT
J: TRBJ2-3; V: TRBV5-1; size: .; D: .; CDR3: CASSLSGKGDTQYF; DNA: TGCGCCAGCAGCTTGTCGGGGAAGGGTGATACGCAGTATTTT
J: TRBJ2-2; V: TRBV7-9; size: .; D: TRBD1; CDR3: CASSLALGTGSGELFF; DNA: TGTGCCAGCAGCTTAGCCCTTGGGACAGGTTCCGGGGAGCTGTTTTTT
J: TRBJ2-2; V: TRBV12-3/TRBV12-4; size: many; D: .; CDR3: CASSGLLTGELFF; DNA: TGTGCCAGCAGTGGACTCCTCACCGGGGAGCTGTTTTTT
J: TRBJ2-3; V: TRBV9; size: .; D: .; CDR3: CASSVLGIRTDTQYF; DNA: TGTGCCAGCAGCGTACTGGGGATTCGCACAGATACGCAGTATTTT
J: TRBJ2-6; V: TRBV4-3; size: many; D: .; CDR3: CASSQSKGTGANVLTF; DNA: TGCGCCAGCAGCCAATCGAAGGGGACTGGGGCCAACGTCCTGACTTTC
J: TRBJ2-1; V: TRBV4-3; size: .; D: .; CDR3: CASSQDGRTAYNEQFF; DNA: TGCGCCAGCAGCCAAGACGGTCGGACTGCCTACAATGAGCAGTTCTTC
J: TRBJ2-4; V: TRBV7-9; size: many; D: TRBD1; CDR3: CASSLTGAGAKNIQYF; DNA: TGTGCCAGCAGCTTGACAGGGGCCGGAGCCAAAAACATTCAGTACTTC
J: TRBJ2-7; V: TRBV10-3; size: few; D: TRBD1; CDR3: CAISRDRDEQYF; DNA: TGTGCCATCAGTCGGGACAGGGACGAGCAGTACTTC
J: TRBJ2-1; V: TRBV20-1; size: few; D: .; CDR3: CSATVRGGAFDEQFF; DNA: TGCAGTGCCACAGTGAGGGGGGGGGCTTTTGATGAGCAGTTCTTC
J: TRBJ2-1; V: TRBV29-1; size: many; D: .; CDR3: CSVEDLQGWAYNEQFF; DNA: TGCAGCGTTGAAGATCTTCAAGGTTGGGCCTACAATGAGCAGTTCTTC
J: TRBJ2-1; V: TRBV5-1; size: many; D: TRBD2; CDR3: CASSLVSGSYEQFF; DNA: TGCGCCAGCAGCTTGGTTAGCGGGAGCTATGAGCAGTTCTTC
J: TRBJ2-1; V: TRBV9; size: many; D: TRBD1; CDR3: CASSDGTGWDNEQFF; DNA: TGTGCCAGCAGCGACGGGACAGGGTGGGACAATGAGCAGTTCTTC
J: TRBJ2-7; V: TRBV7-9; size: many; D: .; CDR3: CASSPVAYEQYF; DNA: TGTGCCAGCAGCCCCGTGGCCTACGAGCAGTACTTC